The T cell receptor beta chain under discussion was sequenced for a study of T cell responses to AZD1222 COVID-19 vaccine. Study information: Researchers grouped second doses given at about 4 or about 12 weeks into one pool.

Libraries were prepared by immunoSEQ multiplex PCR; TCRdb keeps only in-frame clonotypes and omits some of them. Of approximately 150,000 clones listed, 90% to 95% are singletons. On this clone itself: Its target is not known.

Study outcomes and limitations: Regions 160-218 and 743-854 held dominance among vaccine-associated CD4 TCRs, which spanned spike. Reports indicate that nearly half of spike-specific TCRs are directed at unmutated variant regions.

This CDR3 is built from 15 residues. Germline CDR1 reads MNHNS; CDR2 reads SASEGT. V lost 3 bases to trimming and J lost 3 bases, with 12 bases between them. The source material was peripheral blood, sampled on day 0 of AZD1222 vaccination. The chain uses TRBV6-1 and TRBJ1-5; TRBD1 might be the D (6 bases). The source is an adult in good health. The DNA for the CDR3 is TGTGCCAGCAGTGATATTGGGGGCATCAATCAGCCCCAGCATTTT. Its translation is CASSDIGGINQPQHF.